These T cell receptor beta chains were read from a single sample in a study of blood T cell repertoires in COVID-19. Sequencing used immunoSEQ multiplex PCR; TCRdb keeps in-frame clones, though not all of them. The sample gives under 500,000 clones, 80% to 90% of which show up once; roughly 1.1% is in the top ten. Material: PBMCs or T cells enriched from blood (not recorded which). The receptors were gathered from a young man who had recovered from COVID-19. The CDR3 runs from the conserved cysteine through the conserved F or W. The D gene is left open where the match is weak. Part of the rows lack a size; the others show once, few, many or a class for expanded clones.

d_gene	v_gene	abundance	j_gene	CDR3aa	CDR3nt
TRBD1	TRBV5-4	-	TRBJ2-7	CASSPPGQGTYEQYF	TGTGCCAGCAGCCCGCCGGGACAGGGGACCTACGAGCAGTACTTC
-	TRBV7-9	-	TRBJ2-7	CASSLERGHSYEQYF	TGTGCCAGCAGCTTAGAGAGGGGACACTCCTACGAGCAGTACTTC
-	TRBV19	-	TRBJ1-1	CASSTTGVAFF	TGTGCCAGCAGTACCACGGGAGTAGCTTTCTTT
TRBD2	TRBV7-8	-	TRBJ2-1	CASSLAVTSGSREQFF	TGTGCCAGCAGCTTAGCGGTAACTAGCGGATCCAGGGAGCAGTTCTTC
TRBD2	TRBV12-5	-	TRBJ2-5	CASGLEVPLAGGNHETQYF	TGTGCTAGTGGTTTGGAGGTCCCCCTAGCGGGAGGGAACCACGAGACCCAGTACTTC
-	TRBV30	once	TRBJ1-4	CAWNRGALGEKLFF	TGTGCCTGGAATAGGGGCGCGTTAGGTGAAAAACTGTTTTTT
TRBD2	TRBV19	-	TRBJ2-7	CASSILRSGGNYEQYF	TGTGCCAGTAGTATTCTCCGGTCGGGAGGAAACTACGAGCAGTACTTC
TRBD1	TRBV29-1	-	TRBJ2-7	CSVESGTGISRQYF	TGCAGCGTTGAAAGTGGGACAGGGATCTCTAGGCAGTACTTC
-	TRBV9	-	TRBJ2-7	CASSVGSSGYEQYF	TGTGCCAGCAGCGTAGGGAGTAGCGGCTACGAGCAGTACTTC
-	TRBV10-3	-	TRBJ2-7	CAISDLYEQYF	TGTGCCATCAGTGATTTATACGAGCAGTACTTC
-	TRBV6-1	-	TRBJ2-2	CASSEARVELFF	TGTGCCAGCAGTGAAGCGAGAGTGGAGCTGTTTTTT
-	TRBV6-1	-	TRBJ1-2	CASSEGLHYGYTF	TGTGCCAGCAGTGAGGGACTGCACTATGGCTACACCTTC
-	TRBV30	-	TRBJ1-2	CAWSGNGLNPFYGYTF	TGTGCCTGGAGTGGAAATGGACTGAACCCCTTCTATGGCTACACCTTC
TRBD1	TRBV6-2/TRBV6-3	-	TRBJ1-1	CASSSLQGGTEAFF	TGTGCCAGCAGTTCGTTACAGGGGGGAACTGAAGCTTTCTTT
-	TRBV2	-	TRBJ1-2	CASSGTGRAGYTF	TGTGCCAGCAGTGGGACCGGCAGGGCTGGCTACACCTTC